The clone carrying this TCR beta chain was counted many times. Its antigen is undetermined. Synthesis of TCR cDNA relied on 5'RACE template switching, which attached a universal primer site and UMIs. TCRdb independently ran MiXCR on the 5' RACE reads; one entry per CDR3 protein. The sample has approximately 250,000 distinct CDR3 sequences; roughly 6.3% are singletons. The germline CDR1 and CDR2 sequences are ENHRY and SYGVKD. The CDR3 sequence is 14 residues long. J gave up 5 bases and V 3 bases, and 5 bases lay outside the gene matches. The data derive from a study of T cells after yellow fever vaccination. Study findings and constraints: A minor fraction of clonotypes spanned both CD4 and CD8 compartments.

The specimen comprised CD4+ T cells sorted from PBMCs, sampled on the day of the yellow fever booster vaccination. The TCR originated in a man younger than 45 who received the YFV17D yellow fever vaccine. V usage is TRBV10-3 and J usage is TRBJ2-5; 8 nucleotides agree with TRBD2. The CDR3 region is CAISDPGGWETQYF. The CDR3 DNA is TGTGCCATCAGTGACCCGGGAGGGTGGGAGACCCAGTACTTC.